This T cell receptor beta chain was recorded in a study of CD8+ T cells in alopecia areata. Study results and caveats: Clonality exceeded that of normal scalp in lesional scalp, most notably in alopecia totalis/universalis.

As to this clone: What it binds is not known.

Alopecia areata patients gave lesional scalp punch biopsies and peripheral blood samples. Investigators isolated RNA and reverse transcribed it into cDNA to act as the sequencing template. Clones were read by immunoSEQ multiplex PCR, and TCRdb kept only the in-frame ones, dropping some. The sample has approximately 11,000 clones; approximately 59% are singletons. Sequencing used skin, obtained at week 0. The clonotype comes from a human donor with alopecia areata.

The CDR3 region is CASSLGTGRAGNEQFF. The CDR3 coding sequence is TGTGCCAGCAGTTTAGGGACAGGTAGGGCCGGCAATGAGCAGTTCTTC. This chain links TRBV28 with TRBJ2-1, with 8 bases aligning to TRBD1. CDR1 and CDR2 (germline): MDHEN, SYDVKM. The V segment lost 2 bases and the J segment 6 bases; nucleotides outside the gene matches: 9. The CDR3 totals 16 residues.